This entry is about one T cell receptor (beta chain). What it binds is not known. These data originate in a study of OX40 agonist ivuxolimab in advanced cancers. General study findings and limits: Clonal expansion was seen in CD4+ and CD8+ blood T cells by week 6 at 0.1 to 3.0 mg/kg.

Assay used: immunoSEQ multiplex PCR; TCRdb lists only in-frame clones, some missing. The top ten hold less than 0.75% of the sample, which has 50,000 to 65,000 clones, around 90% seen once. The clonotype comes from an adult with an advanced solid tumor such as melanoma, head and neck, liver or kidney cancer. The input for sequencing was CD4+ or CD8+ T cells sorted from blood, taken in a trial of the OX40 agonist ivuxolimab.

The CDR3: CASSSAGTANYGYTF. For the CDR3, the DNA is TGCGCCAGCAGCTCAGCCGGGACAGCTAACTATGGCTACACCTTC. The rearrangement links TRBV5-1 to TRBJ1-2, with 7 bases fitting TRBD1. This CDR3 spans 15 amino acids. Germline CDR1 reads SGHRS; CDR2 reads YFSETQ. The V gene end was trimmed by 3 bases and the J gene end by 0 bases; junction bases not matched to a gene: 5.